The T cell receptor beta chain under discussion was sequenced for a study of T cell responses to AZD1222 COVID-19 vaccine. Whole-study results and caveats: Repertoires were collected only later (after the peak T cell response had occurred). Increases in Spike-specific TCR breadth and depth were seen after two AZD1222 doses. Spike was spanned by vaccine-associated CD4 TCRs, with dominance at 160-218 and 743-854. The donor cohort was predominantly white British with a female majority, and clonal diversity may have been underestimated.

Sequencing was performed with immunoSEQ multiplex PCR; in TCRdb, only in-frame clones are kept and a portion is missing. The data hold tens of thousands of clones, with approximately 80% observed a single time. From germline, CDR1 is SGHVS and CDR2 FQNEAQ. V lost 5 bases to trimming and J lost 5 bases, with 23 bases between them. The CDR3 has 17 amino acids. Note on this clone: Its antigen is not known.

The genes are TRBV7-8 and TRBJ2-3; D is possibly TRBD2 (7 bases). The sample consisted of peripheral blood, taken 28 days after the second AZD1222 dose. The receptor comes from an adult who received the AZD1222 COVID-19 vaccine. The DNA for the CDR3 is TGTGCCAGCAGCCCCACCCCCCCGAGGGGGGGGGTAGATACGCAGTATTTT. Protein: CASSPTPPRGGVDTQYF.